This T cell receptor beta chain came from a study of neurological immune-mediated disorders. Study-wide results and limits: The study found the most TCR clonal expansion in HTLV-1-associated myelopathy and the least in multiple sclerosis, below healthy controls.

The study used blood bank volunteers in Maryland, USA, as healthy controls. With 10-nucleotide random UMIs included, cDNA was synthesized by 5'RACE. TCRdb re-called the 5' RACE reads with MiXCR, one entry per CDR3 protein. There are around 78,000 distinct CDR3 sequences in the sample; 15% to 20% occur only once, and 15% to 17% lies in the top ten. This clonotype came up a few times. Its target is unknown. The receptor was derived from a woman between 40 and 55 years old in good health. Sequencing was done on a sample of PBMCs.

DNA for the CDR3: TGCGCCAGCAGCGATTGGGCCCTTGGGAATGAGCAGTTCTTC. This encodes CASSDWALGNEQFF. The chain couples TRBV5-1 to TRBJ2-1; D gene unclear. V gave up 4 bases and J gave up 7 bases, with 15 bases separating them. This CDR3 comprises 14 residues. Germline CDR1 SGHRS, CDR2 YFSETQ. Full variable domain (missing parts from reference TRBV5-1 and TRBJ2-1): KAGVTQTPRYLIKTRGQQVTLSCSPISGHRSVSWYQQTPGQGLQFLFEYFSETQRNKGNFPGRFSGRQFSNSRSEMNVSTLELGDSALYLCASSDWALGNEQFFGPGTRLTVL.